Reported below is one T cell receptor beta chain. The data were produced by immunoSEQ multiplex PCR, yet TCRdb's version contains in-frame clones alone and is incomplete. This repertoire shows a few hundred thousand clones, around 79% found once; its top ten account for around 3.4%. The data derive from a study of blood T cell repertoires in COVID-19. The CDR3 runs 17 residues. Trimming removed 3 bases from V and 1 base from J; junction bases left unmatched: 10. Germline loops: CDR1 MGHRA, CDR2 YSYEKL. V usage is TRBV4-1 and J usage is TRBJ2-7, with 9 bases aligning to TRBD1. The sequence was obtained from an elderly woman with acute or convalescent COVID-19. Sequencing used peripheral blood. The CDR3 here is CASSHPGQGIGSYEQYF. In nucleotides, the CDR3 is TGCGCCAGCAGCCATCCGGGACAGGGAATAGGGTCCTACGAGCAGTACTTC.